This entry lists 21 T cell receptor beta chains sequenced from one sample in a study of cytomegalovirus exposure and HLA in healthy donors. Clones were sequenced by immunoSEQ multiplex PCR, and TCRdb holds only the in-frame ones, with some missing. Among 150,000 to 200,000 clones listed, around 86% were seen once. The specimen was PBMCs. The receptors were sampled from a woman aged 18-29 years in good health and CMV-seronegative.

This clone is a singleton in its sample. V and J are TRBV5-1 and TRBJ1-1, with no clear D. Trimming stripped 6 bases from V and 2 bases from J, with 17 bases between. CDR3 length: 15 residues. CDR1 is SGHRS, CDR2 YFSETQ, per germline. CDR3: CASTRGSGVNTEAFF. The CDR3 coding sequence is TGCGCCAGCACTCGAGGTTCCGGGGTTAACACTGAAGCTTTCTTT.

The chain employs TRBV7-2 and TRBJ2-7, with 11 bases aligning to TRBD2. The J segment lost 0 bases and the V segment lost 1 base, leaving 11 bases of the junction unmatched. Germline CDR1 SGHTA, CDR2 FQGNSA. The CDR3 sequence is 19 residues long. This CDR3 is CASSLVRLLAGGSSYEQYF. In nucleotides, the CDR3 is TGTGCCAGCAGCTTAGTACGGTTGTTAGCGGGGGGGAGCTCCTACGAGCAGTACTTC.

This chain joins TRBV7-9 and TRBJ1-2; tentative D call: TRBD1 (6 bases). The CDR3 consists of 15 residues. The germline V gene has CDR1 SEHNR and CDR2 FQNEAQ (reference sequence). The V and J ends lost 1 base and 4 bases respectively, with 13 bases between them. The CDR3 DNA reads TGTGCCAGCAGCTTAGAGACTGCAGGGGTCTATGGCTACACCTTC. Amino acid sequence: CASSLETAGVYGYTF.

V is TRBV11-2 and J is TRBJ2-7, with a tentative D call TRBD1 (5 bases). Per germline, CDR1 SGHAT and CDR2 FQNNGV. V was clipped by 3 bases and J by 0 bases, with 15 bases between them. CDR3 length: 16 amino acids. The CDR3 protein is CASSFHIEQASYEQYF. The CDR3 bases are TGTGCCAGCAGCTTTCACATCGAACAGGCCTCCTACGAGCAGTACTTC.

This chain's CDR3 is CAWSVQFEFFGGYTF. CDR3 coding DNA: TGTGCCTGGAGTGTACAGTTCGAGTTTTTTGGGGGCTACACCTTC. This chain connects TRBV30 to TRBJ1-2; D not resolved. The CDR3 has 15 residues. Trimming shortened V by 0 bases and J by 8 bases, and 19 bases separated the two germline ends. Germline CDR1 and CDR2: GTSNPN and SVGIG (reference sequence).

This chain links TRBV7-9 with TRBJ2-1; D might be TRBD2 (5 bases). Trimming left V 5 bases short and J 4 bases short, with 12 bases between. This CDR3 region has 14 residues. CDR1 is SEHNR, CDR2 FQNEAQ, per germline (reference sequence). The CDR3 reads CASSHPGGYNEQFF. The DNA for the CDR3 is TGTGCCAGCAGCCATCCAGGAGGTTACAATGAGCAGTTCTTC.

The chain combines TRBV19 with TRBJ2-3, with TRBD2 matching 9 bases. Germline V lookup: CDR1 LNHDA, CDR2 SQIVND (reference sequence). J was trimmed by 2 bases and V by 5 bases; bases with no gene match: 8. There are 16 residues in the CDR3. DNA of the CDR3: TGTGCCAGTAGTTCTCCGGGACTAGCTACCACAGATACGCAGTATTTT. It codes for CASSSPGLATTDTQYF.

The gene calls are TRBV5-6 and TRBJ2-5; tentatively, D is TRBD2 (6 bases). Germline loops: CDR1 SGHDT, CDR2 YYEEEE. Trimming shortened V by 4 bases and J by 7 bases, and 17 bases separated the two germline ends. The CDR3 contains 14 residues. The CDR3 sequence: CASSRGDSWGTQYF. The CDR3 DNA sequence: TGTGCCAGCAGCCGCGGGGATTCTTGGGGGACCCAGTACTTC.

This clone was counted many times. The V call is TRBV19, the J call TRBJ1-4; the D gene is possibly TRBD1 (6 bases). The CDR3 extends over 15 amino acids. Germline V gives CDR1 LNHDA, CDR2 SQIVND (reference sequence). Trimming took 6 bases from V and 3 from J, leaving 14 bases between them. The CDR3 coding sequence is TGTGCCAGTAGGCCACAGGGAGTTGCTAATGAAAAACTGTTTTTT. Its protein is CASRPQGVANEKLFF.

The chain joins TRBV6-6 to TRBJ1-4; 7 bases are shared with TRBD1. V trimming: 2 bases; J trimming: 3 bases; junction bases outside the gene matches: 3. CDR3 length: 15 residues. Looked up from germline, CDR1 is MNHNY and CDR2 is SVGAGI (reference sequence). Here the CDR3 DNA reads TGTGCCAGCAGTTACACAGGGGAGGCTAATGAAAAACTGTTTTTT. Protein: CASSYTGEANEKLFF.

The rearrangement joins TRBV5-6 to TRBJ1-4; 7 positions match TRBD1. Germline CDR1 and CDR2: SGHDT and YYEEEE. V shed 3 bases, J shed 7 bases, and the junction held 9 bases outside the gene matches. The CDR3 length is 15 residues. DNA of the CDR3: TGTGCCAGCAGCTCCCCAGGGACAGAGCTTGAAAAACTGTTTTTT. This translates into CASSSPGTELEKLFF.

The DNA of the CDR3 is TGTGCCAGCAGCTTAGAACGTCGACAAGGGGGTTACCAAGAGACCCAGTACTTC. Amino acid sequence: CASSLERRQGGYQETQYF. V and J are TRBV7-2 and TRBJ2-5, with D tentatively TRBD1 (6 bases). Germline V gives CDR1 SGHTA, CDR2 FQGNSA. V lost 1 base and J 0 bases, leaving 18 bases between the germline ends. The CDR3 length is 18 residues. Supplemented by reference TRBV7-2 and TRBJ2-5, the full variable domain reads GAGVSQSPSNKVTEKGKDVELRCDPISGHTALYWYRQSLGQGLEFLIYFQGNSAPDKSGLPSDRFSAERTGGSVSTLTIQRTQQEDSAVYLCASSLERRQGGYQETQYFGPGTRLLVL.

The gene calls are TRBV7-2 and TRBJ2-5, with 8 bases identical to TRBD2. The CDR3 covers 14 residues. Per germline, CDR1 SGHTA and CDR2 FQGNSA. J lost 2 bases, V lost 3 bases, and 2 bases had no gene match. CDR3 amino acids: CASSFSGAQETQYF. CDR3 bases: TGTGCCAGCAGCTTTAGCGGGGCACAAGAGACCCAGTACTTC.

The chain couples TRBV5-1 to TRBJ2-3, with D perhaps matching TRBD1 (5 bases). The germline V and J ends were trimmed by 0 bases and 4 bases, with 9 bases remaining between them. CDR3 length: 14 amino acids. Germline V gives CDR1 SGHRS, CDR2 YFSETQ. CDR3: CASSLAKGADTQYF. The DNA of the CDR3 is TGCGCCAGCAGCTTGGCCAAAGGGGCAGATACGCAGTATTTT.

The V gene is TRBV19, the J gene TRBJ2-7, with 9 bases that match TRBD2. The trim removed 4 bases at V and 2 bases at J, leaving 3 bases unmatched. Germline V gene lookup returns CDR1 LNHDA and CDR2 SQIVND (reference sequence). This CDR3 is built from 14 residues. The DNA for the CDR3 is TGTGCCAGTAGTAACGCGGGAGGGCCCTACGAGCAGTACTTC. It yields the protein CASSNAGGPYEQYF.

In DNA, the CDR3 is TGTGCCTGGAGCACAGGGGGGGAGCTGTTTTTT. Amino acids: CAWSTGGELFF. This sequence joins TRBV30 and TRBJ2-2; tentatively, D is TRBD1 (6 bases). The CDR3 runs 11 residues. Germline-derived CDR1 and CDR2 are GTSNPN and SVGIG (reference sequence). V shed 3 bases and J shed 8 bases, with 7 bases lying between them.

This clone appeared once. The rearrangement uses TRBV14 and TRBJ2-5; 15 bases map to TRBD2. Germline CDR1 is SGHDN and CDR2 is FVKESK. Trimming took 4 bases from V and 7 from J; bases not matched to a gene: 10. This CDR3 has 17 amino acids. The CDR3 reads CASSPLGLAGGHATQYF. CDR3 coding DNA: TGTGCCAGCAGCCCCTTGGGACTAGCGGGAGGCCATGCGACCCAGTACTTC.

V usage is TRBV10-2 and J usage is TRBJ1-2; D is unclear. CDR1 is WSHSY, CDR2 SAAADI, per germline. The CDR3 contains 13 residues. The V end was cut by 4 bases, the J end by 2 bases, with 8 bases between. The CDR3 region is CASSGGSNYGYTF. CDR3 DNA sequence: TGCGCCAGCAGTGGAGGTTCCAACTATGGCTACACCTTC.

The V gene is TRBV12-5, the J gene TRBJ2-3, with TRBD1 matching over 10 bases. Per the germline V gene, CDR1 is LGHNT and CDR2 is FRNRAP. J lost 4 bases, V lost 1 base, and 8 bases had no gene match. This CDR3 is built from 17 residues. The CDR3 DNA reads as TGTGCTAGTGGTTTGGGAACCGGGACAGGGGTCTCAGATACGCAGTATTTT. This gives the protein CASGLGTGTGVSDTQYF.

The chain links TRBV5-1 to TRBJ1-4; D is possibly TRBD1 (5 bases). Trimming took 1 base from V and 0 from J, leaving 10 bases between them. This CDR3 comprises 16 residues. Germline V CDR1 and CDR2: SGHRS, YFSETQ. The chain's CDR3 is CASSLSGVTTNEKLFF. The CDR3 nucleotides read TGCGCCAGCAGCTTGTCGGGGGTCACAACTAATGAAAAACTGTTTTTT.

The V call is TRBV7-9, the J call TRBJ2-1; TRBD2 matches at 8 bases. The CDR3 contains 15 residues. The J segment lost 7 bases and the V segment lost 5 bases, leaving 10 bases of the junction unmatched. Per germline, CDR1 SEHNR and CDR2 FQNEAQ (reference sequence). This CDR3 reads CASSGTGGGRNEQFF. DNA for the CDR3: TGTGCCAGCAGCGGGACTGGCGGGGGGCGTAATGAGCAGTTCTTC. The full variable domain, its missing parts supplied by reference TRBV7-9 and TRBJ2-1, is DTGVSQNPRHKITKRGQNVTFRCDPISEHNRLYWYRQTLGQGPEFLTYFQNEAQLEKSRLLSDRFSAERPKGSFSTLEIQRTEQGDSAMYLCASSGTGGGRNEQFFGPGTRLTVL.